This is a list of T cell receptor beta chains from one sample in a study of CD8 T cells in ankylosing spondylitis. Via MiXCR, TCRdb re-called the 5' RACE reads, giving one row per CDR3 protein. The sample carries some 400,000 distinct CDR3 sequences, approximately 20% recorded once. The material sequenced was blood, either unsorted or a sorted T cell fraction (not recorded which). These receptors originate from a male donor with ankylosing spondylitis. Both conserved end residues are part of each CDR3. The D gene is left open where the match is weak. Only part of the rows carry a size: once, few, many, or a class if the clone is expanded.

J	size	V	D	CDR3	DNA
TRBJ2-7	few	TRBV5-1	.	CASSLSSVSSYEQYF	TGCGCCAGCAGCTTGTCTAGCGTAAGCTCCTACGAGCAGTACTTC
TRBJ2-2	few	TRBV4-3	.	CASSQDFRHTGELFF	TGCGCCAGCAGCCAAGACTTCAGGCACACCGGGGAGCTGTTTTTT
TRBJ2-3	few	TRBV29-1	.	CSVESPEGSDTQYF	TGCAGCGTTGAATCCCCGGAGGGGTCGGATACGCAGTATTTT
TRBJ2-6	few	TRBV7-3	.	CASSLMSVSGANVLTF	TGTGCCAGCAGCTTAATGTCAGTATCCGGGGCCAACGTCCTGACTTTC
TRBJ2-1	few	TRBV18	TRBD2	CASSPSAGGPGEQFF	TGTGCCAGCTCACCATCAGCGGGAGGGCCCGGCGAGCAGTTCTTC
TRBJ2-1	.	TRBV28	TRBD2	CASTPAGAGGRWNEQFF	TGTGCCAGCACCCCGGCGGGAGCGGGAGGGCGTTGGAATGAGCAGTTCTTC
TRBJ2-7	once	TRBV6-5	TRBD1	CASSYLGQGHHEQYF	TGTGCCAGCAGTTACTTGGGACAGGGTCACCACGAGCAGTACTTC
TRBJ1-5	few	TRBV27	TRBD1	CASSGEGQGASNQPQHF	TGTGCCAGCAGTGGTGAAGGACAGGGGGCCAGCAATCAGCCCCAGCATTTT
TRBJ2-2	.	TRBV7-3	.	CASSRRVMGTGELFF	TGTGCCAGCAGCCGCAGGGTAATGGGCACCGGGGAGCTGTTTTTT
TRBJ2-2	.	TRBV9	TRBD2	CASSSGLAGVQGELFF	TGTGCCAGCAGCTCCGGACTAGCGGGAGTGCAGGGGGAGCTGTTTTTT
TRBJ2-5	many	TRBV28	TRBD2	CASSLPGLGGETQYF	TGTGCCAGCAGCCTACCGGGACTAGGAGGAGAGACCCAGTACTTC
TRBJ2-7	many	TRBV5-1	TRBD1	CASSPGSGTGNSYEQYF	TGCGCCAGCAGCCCGGGGTCCGGGACAGGAAACTCCTACGAGCAGTACTTC
TRBJ2-1	.	TRBV5-1	.	CASSLTGANNEQFF	TGCGCCAGCAGCCTCACCGGAGCGAACAATGAGCAGTTCTTC
TRBJ1-3	.	TRBV3-1	.	CASSQDYRAGNTIYF	TGTGCCAGCAGCCAAGATTACAGGGCTGGAAACACCATATATTTT
TRBJ1-2	.	TRBV28	.	CASSLHRANYGYTF	TGTGCCAGCAGTTTACACAGGGCGAACTATGGCTACACCTTC
TRBJ2-1	.	TRBV5-1	.	CASSFITTSNEQFF	TGCGCCAGCAGCTTTATTACCACCAGCAATGAGCAGTTCTTC
TRBJ2-7	few	TRBV20-1	TRBD2	CSAATGTSGTEQYF	TGCAGTGCGGCTACCGGGACTAGCGGGACCGAGCAGTACTTC
TRBJ2-3	.	TRBV29-1	.	CSVEPRDPLSQYF	TGCAGCGTTGAACCCAGGGATCCCCTCTCGCAGTATTTT
TRBJ2-3	many	TRBV12-3/TRBV12-4	.	CASSQVTDTQYF	TGTGCCAGCAGCCAAGTCACAGATACGCAGTATTTT
TRBJ2-7	few	TRBV3-1	.	CASSQPHGQATGEQYF	TGTGCCAGCAGCCAACCTCACGGGCAGGCTACGGGTGAGCAGTACTTC
TRBJ2-5	few	TRBV9	.	CASSGLRFQETQYF	TGTGCCAGCAGCGGTTTGAGGTTTCAAGAGACCCAGTACTTC
TRBJ2-3	.	TRBV27	.	CASSPIAGTGAVSATQYF	TGTGCCAGCAGTCCTATTGCGGGAACAGGGGCGGTATCAGCTACGCAGTATTTT
TRBJ2-2	.	TRBV7-9	.	CASSLGSSLPAGELFF	TGTGCCAGCAGCTTAGGTTCTTCCCTGCCCGCCGGGGAGCTGTTTTTT
TRBJ2-3	.	TRBV7-8	TRBD1	CASSQQGASTDTQYF	TGTGCCAGCAGCCAGCAGGGGGCTAGCACAGATACGCAGTATTTT
TRBJ2-4	.	TRBV12-3/TRBV12-4	.	CASSFQGSRDIQYF	TGTGCCAGCAGTTTTCAAGGTAGCAGGGACATTCAGTACTTC
TRBJ1-1	few	TRBV20-1	TRBD1	CSARDRGTVNTEAFF	TGCAGTGCTAGAGATCGGGGGACAGTGAACACTGAAGCTTTCTTT
TRBJ1-2	.	TRBV18	TRBD1	CASSPPGQGYGYTF	TGTGCCAGCTCACCACCGGGACAGGGCTATGGCTACACCTTC
TRBJ1-6	.	TRBV5-1	.	CASSSLGGQSNSPLHF	TGCGCCAGCAGCTCCCTGGGCGGACAGTCGAATTCACCCCTCCACTTT
TRBJ2-3	.	TRBV30	.	CAWVEVGASTDTQYF	TGTGCCTGGGTGGAGGTGGGAGCTAGCACAGATACGCAGTATTTT
TRBJ1-5	few	TRBV6-6	TRBD1	CASSSAGGQPQHF	TGTGCCAGCAGCTCCGCAGGGGGCCAGCCCCAGCATTTT
TRBJ2-1	many	TRBV5-6	.	CASSLGRDPGFDNEQFF	TGTGCCAGCAGCTTGGGTAGGGACCCTGGGTTCGACAATGAGCAGTTCTTC
TRBJ1-1	few	TRBV12-3/TRBV12-4	.	CASSLAGWATEAFF	TGTGCCAGCAGTTTAGCAGGGTGGGCGACTGAAGCTTTCTTT
TRBJ2-2	.	TRBV6-2/TRBV6-3	TRBD2	CASSYRLAANTGELFF	TGTGCCAGCAGTTACCGACTAGCGGCGAACACCGGGGAGCTGTTTTTT
TRBJ2-1	few	TRBV15	.	CATSRDRLNEQFF	TGTGCCACCAGCAGAGATCGGTTGAATGAGCAGTTCTTC
TRBJ2-1	few	TRBV24-1	.	CATSDGRAETYNEQFF	TGTGCCACCAGTGATGGGCGGGCGGAAACCTACAATGAGCAGTTCTTC
TRBJ2-7	.	TRBV27	.	CASSLRRDGSEQYF	TGTGCCAGCAGTTTGAGGAGGGACGGTTCCGAGCAGTACTTC
TRBJ1-1	.	TRBV6-1	.	CASSIISRETEAFF	TGTGCCAGCAGTATAATATCCAGGGAAACTGAAGCTTTCTTT
TRBJ1-5	.	TRBV20-1	.	CSARDLEVYSNQPQHF	TGCAGTGCTAGAGATTTAGAGGTGTATAGCAATCAGCCCCAGCATTTT
TRBJ2-5	.	TRBV7-2	.	CASSLNSGAVQETQYF	TGTGCCAGCAGCTTAAACTCGGGGGCAGTTCAAGAGACCCAGTACTTC
TRBJ2-3	few	TRBV20-1	TRBD2	CSAIPGLASDTQYF	TGCAGTGCTATCCCGGGACTAGCATCCGATACGCAGTATTTT
TRBJ2-1	many	TRBV5-1	TRBD2	CASSFSGRRVYNEQFF	TGCGCCAGCAGCTTTAGCGGGCGCCGGGTCTACAATGAGCAGTTCTTC
TRBJ1-1	.	TRBV6-5	.	CASSYSASINTEAFF	TGTGCCAGCAGTTACTCGGCGAGCATAAACACTGAAGCTTTCTTT
TRBJ2-1	.	TRBV20-1	TRBD2	CSARGLAVSFNEQFF	TGCAGTGCTAGAGGTCTAGCGGTTTCTTTCAATGAGCAGTTCTTC
TRBJ2-2	few	TRBV3-1	.	CASSLQGSGELFF	TGTGCCAGCAGCCTGCAGGGTTCCGGGGAGCTGTTTTTT
TRBJ2-1	few	TRBV29-1	.	CSSLERVYNEQFF	TGCAGTTCTCTAGAAAGGGTCTACAATGAGCAGTTCTTC
TRBJ2-5	few	TRBV6-1	.	CASSQLPGQETQYF	TGTGCCAGCAGTCAGCTTCCGGGCCAAGAGACCCAGTACTTC
TRBJ1-5	.	TRBV28	TRBD1	CASSSPGTANQPQHF	TGTGCCAGCAGTTCCCCAGGGACAGCCAATCAGCCCCAGCATTTT
TRBJ2-3	many	TRBV7-9	TRBD1	CASSYGQGGADTQYF	TGTGCCAGCAGCTACGGACAGGGGGGTGCAGATACGCAGTATTTT
TRBJ1-5	few	TRBV20-1	.	CSARDPTRGGQPQHF	TGCAGTGCTAGAGATCCCACCCGGGGTGGTCAGCCCCAGCATTTT
TRBJ2-6	.	TRBV5-1	.	CASSYQRPGANVLTF	TGCGCCAGCAGCTATCAGAGGCCTGGGGCCAACGTCCTGACTTTC
TRBJ2-6	.	TRBV20-1	.	CSARLLVGSGANVLTF	TGCAGTGCTAGACTGCTCGTGGGCTCTGGGGCCAACGTCCTGACTTTC
TRBJ2-3	.	TRBV5-1	TRBD2	CASSLRTSGRAADTQYF	TGCGCCAGCAGCCTTCGGACTAGCGGGAGGGCCGCCGATACGCAGTATTTT
TRBJ2-2	.	TRBV11-2	.	CASSFTDTGELFF	TGTGCCAGCAGCTTTACGGACACCGGGGAGCTGTTTTTT
TRBJ1-5	.	TRBV12-3/TRBV12-4	TRBD1	CASSSRDSINQPQHF	TGTGCCAGCAGTTCCCGGGACAGTATAAATCAGCCCCAGCATTTT
TRBJ2-5	few	TRBV9	TRBD2	CASSVNSGEETQYF	TGTGCCAGCAGCGTAAATAGCGGGGAAGAGACCCAGTACTTC
TRBJ2-1	many	TRBV7-9	.	CASTTGGLYNEQFF	TGTGCCAGCACAACCGGAGGGTTGTACAATGAGCAGTTCTTC
TRBJ1-4	.	TRBV6-1	.	CASSDKGGANEKLFF	TGTGCCAGCAGTGACAAGGGGGGAGCGAATGAAAAACTGTTTTTT
TRBJ2-1	.	TRBV6-4	.	CASSGATSSYNEQFF	TGTGCCAGCAGTGGGGCGACTAGTTCCTACAATGAGCAGTTCTTC
TRBJ2-1	few	TRBV6-4	.	CASSDEWGNEQFF	TGTGCCAGCAGTGACGAGTGGGGCAATGAGCAGTTCTTC